This TCR beta chain was captured in a study of cytomegalovirus exposure and HLA in healthy donors. J lost 1 base, V lost 5 bases, and 4 bases had no gene match. The CDR3 extends over 14 amino acids. The germline CDR1 and CDR2 sequences are MNHNS and SASEGT. Primers: 60 Vbeta forward and 13 Jbeta reverse. Repertoires were generated with immunoSEQ multiplex PCR, while TCRdb's copy carries only in-frame clones and drops some. There are 170,000 or so clones in the sample; 70% to 80% occur only once, and approximately 2.5% lies in the top ten. Sequenced material: PBMCs. The chain couples TRBV6-1 to TRBJ1-1; 7 positions match TRBD1. This TCR was sampled from a man between 60 and 70 years old in good health and CMV-seronegative. CDR3 DNA sequence: TGTGCCAGCAGTTCCGGGACAGCGAACACTGAAGCTTTCTTT. Its protein product is CASSSGTANTEAFF.